This T cell receptor (beta chain) appears in the sequencing data of a study of Graves' ophthalmopathy and Graves' hyperthyroidism. CDR1 and CDR2 (germline): MNHNY, SVGAGI (reference sequence). V was cut by 4 bases and J by 9 bases, with 9 bases left in between. This CDR3 is 12 amino acids long. Amplifying from RNA transcripts, the study obtained TCR beta CDR3 regions. The library came from an HTBI-primed first-round RT-PCR and a second-round multiplex PCR. TCRdb re-called the multiplex PCR reads with MiXCR, one entry per CDR3 protein. The table records 740,000 or so distinct CDR3 sequences, approximately 40% of them present only once.

The receptor was derived from an adult man with Graves' ophthalmopathy. The specimen was peripheral blood. The chain uses TRBV6-6 and TRBJ2-2, with no clear D. The CDR3 bases are TGTGCCAGCAGTTTGCTTATTTGGGAGCTGTTTTTT. As protein: CASSLLIWELFF.